This note documents a single T cell receptor beta chain sequence. This clonotype was seen many times. The antigen it recognizes is unknown. Per-base quality was not reported, and no clone a single base away is much larger than it. The data stem from a study of T-cell reconstitution after alpha-beta-depleted transplantation in children (dated by TCRdb to 2016 to 2017). The study in broad terms: T-cell immune reconstitution after TCRalphabeta/CD19-depleted allogeneic hematopoietic cell transplantation in children was quantitatively tracked in the study by means of TCR repertoire profiling.

The method behind the library was PCR. These reads were obtained on an Illumina HiSeq 2500. TCR libraries were prepared with molecular barcoding, using unique molecular identifiers to normalize TCRbeta repertoire quantification. TCRdb reran the public reads through fastp at Q25 and MiXCR, keeping productive beta chains. CDR3 protein duplicates are merged, each entry listing the most common genes and DNA. Within this sample are some 340,000 distinct CDR3 sequences, with about a tenth of them counted one time only. The ten largest clones represent approximately 2.3% of the sample. The CDR3 holds 14 amino acids from the cysteine to the phenylalanine. Only CDR3 DNA remains: 42 bases, in frame from the first base. Trimming takes 0 bases off V and 7 bases off J; junction bases not matched to a gene: 6. The germline V gene sets CDR1 to SGHRS and CDR2 to YFSETQ.

The chain employs TRBV5-1 and TRBJ1-2, with TRBD1 matching 7 junction bases. This sequence originates from a human donor who donated a stem cell graft to a child with acute lymphoblastic leukemia. The sequenced sample was PBMCs from the stem cell graft donor, obtained from the stem cell graft. CDR3 loop: CASSLETGAGGYTF. The DNA sequence is as follows: TGCGCCAGCAGCTTGGAAACAGGGGCGGGTGGCTACACCTTC.